This is a list of T cell receptor beta chains from one sample in a study of CD8 T cells in Susac syndrome. TCRdb reprocessed the immunoSEQ multiplex PCR reads via MiXCR and lists one record per CDR3 protein. Of 160,000 or so distinct CDR3 sequences listed, about 94% were seen once; the top ten hold about 0.21%. The sequenced sample was CD8+ T cells from PBMCs. These receptors all come from a human donor with multiple sclerosis. Both conserved end residues are part of each CDR3. The order of the fields is V gene, clone size, D gene, CDR3 length, J gene, CDR3 DNA, CDR3 protein. The D gene is left open where the match is weak. Only part of the rows carry a size: once, few, many, or a class if the clone is expanded.

>TRBV7-6|NA|NA|15|TRBJ2-5
TGTGCCAGCAGCCCCTCGCGCCCTCTCGGGGAGACCCAGTACTTC
CASSPSRPLGETQYF
>TRBV10-3|NA|TRBD1|14|TRBJ1-1
TGTGCCACCTACCTGGACAGGGGGACCACTGAAGCTTTCTTT
CATYLDRGTTEAFF
>TRBV25-1|NA|TRBD1|13|TRBJ2-7
TGTGCCAGCAGTTTGACAGGGACCGACGAGCAGTACTTC
CASSLTGTDEQYF
>TRBV5-6|once|NA|18|TRBJ1-6
TGTGCCAGCAGCTTGGATCGCCGGTATGCAGAAAGCAATTCACCCCTCCACTTT
CASSLDRRYAESNSPLHF
>TRBV9|NA|NA|14|TRBJ2-5
TGTGCCAGCAGCGAGAGTACAGGGAAGGCGACCCAGTACTTC
CASSESTGKATQYF
>TRBV2|NA|NA|13|TRBJ1-1
TGTGCCAGCGGCGGACAGACGAACACTGAAGCTTTCTTT
CASGGQTNTEAFF
>TRBV28|NA|NA|14|TRBJ2-3
TGTGCCAGCAGTTCCCCATACACCACAGATACGCAGTATTTT
CASSSPYTTDTQYF
>TRBV27|NA|NA|13|TRBJ2-3
TGTGCCAGCAGTCCCTTAGTGGGGGATACGCAGTATTTT
CASSPLVGDTQYF
>TRBV2|NA|TRBD1|13|TRBJ2-7
TGTGCCAGTTATGGACAGGGGGCCGGGGAGCAGTACTTC
CASYGQGAGEQYF
>TRBV28|NA|TRBD1|14|TRBJ2-7
TGTGCCAGCAGTTTATTACACAGGGGTTACGAGCAGTACTTC
CASSLLHRGYEQYF
>TRBV24-1|NA|NA|12|TRBJ2-1
TGTGCCACGCAGGGGGGAGGCGATGAGCAGTTCTTC
CATQGGGDEQFF
>TRBV2|NA|NA|13|TRBJ1-5
TGTGCCAGCAGTGCAGGGCCCAATCAGCCCCAGCATTTT
CASSAGPNQPQHF
>TRBV23-1|NA|TRBD2|16|TRBJ2-1
TGCGCCAGCAGTCACCCGGGACTACACTTTTACAATGAGCAGTTCTTC
CASSHPGLHFYNEQFF
>TRBV28|NA|NA|16|TRBJ1-1
TGTGCCAGCAGTTTGTTGTTCAAGGGAATGAACACTGAAGCTTTCTTT
CASSLLFKGMNTEAFF
>TRBV9|NA|TRBD2|15|TRBJ2-1
TGTGCCAGCAGCGCGAGCGGGGGGGCCTCCAATGAGCAGTTCTTC
CASSASGGASNEQFF
>TRBV20-1|NA|TRBD2|17|TRBJ2-1
TGCAGTGCTCCCTTTGGTCTAGCGGGGGCAACGGGGAATGAGCAGTTCTTC
CSAPFGLAGATGNEQFF
>TRBV9|NA|TRBD1|13|TRBJ2-1
TGTGCCAGCAGCGTAGGGGACAGGGGACCTCAGTTCTTC
CASSVGDRGPQFF
>TRBV7-9|NA|NA|14|TRBJ2-7
TGTGCCAGCAGCTTAATGGCGTCTCGGCTCGAGCAGTACTTC
CASSLMASRLEQYF
>TRBV11-2|NA|TRBD2|19|TRBJ2-1
TGTGCCAGCAGCTCCCGATCTCGTTGGCTAGCGGAAAAGAACAATGAGCAGTTCTTC
CASSSRSRWLAEKNNEQFF
>TRBV13|NA|NA|15|TRBJ2-4
TGTGCCAGCAGCTTTAGTTCGGGGGCCAAAAACATTCAGTACTTC
CASSFSSGAKNIQYF
>TRBV20-1|NA|TRBD1|15|TRBJ2-5
TGCAGTGCTCTCGAGGGGGGGACAGGGTTGAAGACCCAGTACTTC
CSALEGGTGLKTQYF
>TRBV7-9|once|TRBD1|15|TRBJ2-7
TGTGCCAGCAGCCCGGGACAGGGTTCAGTCTACGAGCAGTACTTC
CASSPGQGSVYEQYF
>TRBV5-1|NA|TRBD1|16|TRBJ1-6
TGCGCCAGCAGCTACTCCGGGACAGGGATTAATTCACCCCTCCACTTT
CASSYSGTGINSPLHF
>TRBV6-1|NA|NA|15|TRBJ1-2
TGTGCCAGCAGTGAATCTGCCGACTTTAACTATGGCTACACCTTC
CASSESADFNYGYTF
>TRBV6-2/TRBV6-3|NA|TRBD1|14|TRBJ1-1
TGTGCCAGCAGTTACTCGACAGGGTCGAGTGAAGCTTTCTTT
CASSYSTGSSEAFF
>TRBV3-1|once|TRBD2|15|TRBJ2-3
TGTGCCAGCAGCCAAGGACTAGCGTTAACAGATACGCAGTATTTT
CASSQGLALTDTQYF
>TRBV30|NA|NA|13|TRBJ2-7
TGTGCCTGGAGTTTTGGCAGGCGATACGAGCAGTACTTC
CAWSFGRRYEQYF
>TRBV29-1|once|NA|15|TRBJ2-5
TGCAGCGTTGTCAAACTGGGTCAGTACCAAGAGACCCAGTACTTC
CSVVKLGQYQETQYF
>TRBV3-1|NA|NA|15|TRBJ1-2
TGTGCCAGCAGCCAAGAGACAAGATTTAACTATGGCTACACCTTC
CASSQETRFNYGYTF
>TRBV5-4|NA|NA|13|TRBJ2-7
TGTGCCAGCAGCTGGGGGCCCACCTACGAGCAGTACTTC
CASSWGPTYEQYF
>TRBV30|once|NA|23|TRBJ1-2
TGTGCCTGGAGTGCCATCTCAGATCCCTCTCTAAGAGGAGAAGGGGTAATTCGCTATGGCTACACCTTC
CAWSAISDPSLRGEGVIRYGYTF
>TRBV20-1|NA|TRBD1|17|TRBJ2-2
TGCAGTGCTAGCCCGGACAGGACTTCCCAAAACACCGGGGAGCTGTTTTTT
CSASPDRTSQNTGELFF
>TRBV7-9|NA|NA|14|TRBJ2-2
TGTGCCAGCAGACCCGGGGAACGCACCGGGGAGCTGTTTTTT
CASRPGERTGELFF
>TRBV28|NA|NA|10|TRBJ1-4
TGTGCCAGCAGGGATGAAAAACTGTTTTTT
CASRDEKLFF
>TRBV28|NA|TRBD1|12|TRBJ2-4
TGTGCCACTGGACAGGGTGGAAACATTCAGTACTTC
CATGQGGNIQYF
>TRBV28|once|NA|17|TRBJ2-5
TGTGCCAGCTCACTAAATAGAAGGTGGGACTGGCAAGAGACCCAGTACTTC
CASSLNRRWDWQETQYF
>TRBV9|NA|TRBD2|15|TRBJ2-1
TGTGCCAGCAGCACAGCGGGGGTCTCCTACAATGAGCAGTTCTTC
CASSTAGVSYNEQFF
>TRBV15|NA|NA|18|TRBJ2-3
TGTGCCACCAGCCAGGAATGGACGGGCCTCGAGATCACAGATACGCAGTATTTT
CATSQEWTGLEITDTQYF
>TRBV5-6|NA|NA|14|TRBJ1-2
TGTGCCAGCAGCTTGGGGAAGACGGACTATGGCTACACCTTC
CASSLGKTDYGYTF
>TRBV11-2|NA|NA|13|TRBJ2-4
TGTGCCAGCAGCTCTTCGGGGAGGAACATTCAGTACTTC
CASSSSGRNIQYF
>TRBV28|NA|NA|13|TRBJ2-5
TGTGCCAGCACTCCCCACGAGGTAGAGACCCAGTACTTC
CASTPHEVETQYF